This T cell receptor (beta chain) stems from a study of T cells after yellow fever vaccination. Study summary: In the case of low-cell-number fractions, SMART-Seq v4 Ultra Low Input was used for preparation.

Study-level points and caveats: Peaking faster, on day 5 versus 15, the secondary response was nonetheless weaker. Primary-vaccination clones mostly resurfaced post-booster (around 96% CD4, just under 90% CD8).

Trimming removed 6 bases at V and 7 bases at J, with 14 bases between. CDR3 size: 12 residues. Looked up from germline, CDR1 is SGHRS and CDR2 is YFSETQ. As for this clonotype: Its antigen remains unidentified.

In making TCR cDNA, 5'RACE template switching added a universal primer site and UMIs to it. TCRdb processed the 5' RACE reads anew with MiXCR; each CDR3 protein has one entry. Seen here are a few hundred thousand distinct CDR3 sequences, roughly 21% observed once, and the top ten hold about 13%. The sequenced sample was PBMCs, obtained 15 days after the yellow fever booster vaccination. V usage is TRBV5-1 and J usage is TRBJ2-7, with D perhaps TRBD2 (5 bases). The TCR comes from a man younger than 45 who received the YFV17D yellow fever vaccine. The CDR3 coding sequence is TGCGCCAGCATGGGGAGAATCGGGGAGCAGTACTTC. Residues: CASMGRIGEQYF. Full variable domain (rest looked up from reference TRBV5-1 and TRBJ2-7): KAGVTQTPRYLIKTRGQQVTLSCSPISGHRSVSWYQQTPGQGLQFLFEYFSETQRNKGNFPGRFSGRQFSNSRSEMNVSTLELGDSALYLCASMGRIGEQYFGPGTRLTVT.